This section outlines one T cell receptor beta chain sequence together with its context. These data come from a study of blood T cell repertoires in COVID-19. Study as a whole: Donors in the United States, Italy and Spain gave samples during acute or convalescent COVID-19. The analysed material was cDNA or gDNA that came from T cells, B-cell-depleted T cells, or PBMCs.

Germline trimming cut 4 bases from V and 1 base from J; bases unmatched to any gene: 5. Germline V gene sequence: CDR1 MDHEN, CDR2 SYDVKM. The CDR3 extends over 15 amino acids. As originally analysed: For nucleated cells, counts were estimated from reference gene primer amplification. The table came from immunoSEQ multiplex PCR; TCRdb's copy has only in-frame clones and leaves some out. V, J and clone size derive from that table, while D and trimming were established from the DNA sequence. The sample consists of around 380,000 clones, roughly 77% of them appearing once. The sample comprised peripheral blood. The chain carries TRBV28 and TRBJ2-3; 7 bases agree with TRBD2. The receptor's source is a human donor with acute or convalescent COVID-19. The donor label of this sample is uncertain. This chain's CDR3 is CASSSQRGGTDTQYF. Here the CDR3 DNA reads TGTGCCAGCAGTTCGCAGCGGGGCGGCACAGATACGCAGTATTTT.